These 5 T cell receptor beta chains came from one sample sequenced in a study of T cell changes during pregnancy in multiple sclerosis. The protocol was immunoSEQ multiplex PCR, while the TCRdb copy is restricted to in-frame clones and leaves out a portion. Among 65,000 to 85,000 clones listed, 94% were seen once. This specimen consisted of CD4+ T cells from peripheral blood mononuclear cells, obtained after pregnancy. The receptors originated from a female donor with multiple sclerosis, enrolled in a pregnancy study.

The V gene is TRBV28, the J gene TRBJ2-2; 9 nucleotides line up with TRBD1. This CDR3 is built from 14 residues. Germline-derived CDR1 and CDR2 are MDHEN and SYDVKM. The V and J ends lost 8 bases and 1 base, in that order; junction bases with no gene match: 2. The CDR3 coding sequence is TGTGCCAGCCGACAGGGGGGGAACACCGGGGAGCTGTTTTTT. This translates into CASRQGGNTGELFF.

The chain carries TRBV27 and TRBJ2-7, with a weak D call TRBD1 (5 bases). CDR3 size: 16 residues. Germline lookup yields CDR1 MNHEY and CDR2 SMNVEV (reference sequence). V dropped 5 bases and J dropped 2 bases, with 19 bases sitting between them. The CDR3 here is CASSPRQRPTPYEQYF. CDR3 DNA: TGTGCCAGCAGTCCCCGACAGAGGCCGACCCCCTACGAGCAGTACTTC.

The genes are TRBV10-3 and TRBJ2-3, with TRBD1 identical over 8 bases. This CDR3 has 14 amino acids. The germline gives CDR1 ENHRY, CDR2 SYGVKD. Trimming cost V 10 bases and J 0 bases; bases outside gene matches: 6. DNA for the CDR3: TGTGCCACCGGGACAGGCGGGAGCACAGATACGCAGTATTTT. Its protein product is CATGTGGSTDTQYF.

V is TRBV29-1 and J is TRBJ2-3; D might be TRBD2 (7 bases). Germline-derived CDR1 and CDR2 are SQVTM and ANQGSEA. CDR3 length equals 17 residues. Trimming pared 3 bases from V and 0 bases from J, leaving 19 bases between. The CDR3 sequence is CSVETPAGATSTDTQYF. The CDR3 coding sequence is TGCAGCGTTGAGACCCCCGCGGGGGCGACTAGCACAGATACGCAGTATTTT.

This chain connects TRBV19 to TRBJ1-5, with 10 bases lining up with TRBD1. The length of the CDR3 is 18 residues. The junction had 14 bases not matched to a gene; V was cut back by 3 bases and J by 6 bases. The V gene's germline CDR1 is LNHDA and CDR2 SQIVND (reference sequence). The CDR3 spells CASSIGGWDRGPGQPQHF. In nucleotides, the CDR3 is TGTGCCAGTAGTATTGGAGGTTGGGACAGGGGCCCAGGTCAGCCCCAGCATTTT.